These 9 T cell receptor beta chains were sequenced from one sample in a study of technical replicates of blood from a few donors. Using immunoSEQ multiplex PCR, the repertoire was profiled, and TCRdb retains in-frame clones only, with some absent. The repertoire holds 65,000 to 90,000 clones, with around 94% as singletons. Input material: T cells isolated from PBMCs. The source is a human donor in good health.

The CDR3 nucleotides read TGTGCCAGCAAAGGACTAGCGGGAGGGGACAATGAGCAGTTCTTC. Its translation is CASKGLAGGDNEQFF. J is TRBJ2-1 and V is TRBV27; TRBD2 matches at 15 bases. Germline V CDR1 and CDR2: MNHEY, SMNVEV (reference sequence). This CDR3 spans 15 amino acids. Trimming took 7 bases from V and 5 from J; bases not matched to a gene: 3.

The J gene is TRBJ2-1, the V gene TRBV5-1; maybe TRBD2 (6 bases). CDR3 size: 15 residues. Germline CDR1 and CDR2: SGHRS and YFSETQ. The V end lost 3 bases, the J end lost 6 bases, and 16 bases lay between the germline ends. The DNA of the CDR3 is TGCGCCAGCAGCTCCCGGGACTCTCTCCCCAATGAGCAGTTCTTC. This sequence encodes CASSSRDSLPNEQFF.

V is TRBV15 and J is TRBJ1-4, with TRBD1 matching over 7 bases. After removal of 1 base from V and 3 bases from J, the junction contained 5 bases not matched to a gene. The CDR3 contains 16 residues. The germline V gene encodes CDR1 LNHNV and CDR2 YYDKDF (reference sequence). The DNA for the CDR3 is TGTGCCACCAGCAGAGTGAGACAGGGTCCTAATGAAAAACTGTTTTTT. Encoded protein: CATSRVRQGPNEKLFF.

The V and J genes are TRBV7-2 and TRBJ2-7; D is perhaps TRBD1 (8 bases). This CDR3 region has 15 residues. V gave up 5 bases and J gave up 6 bases, with 20 bases separating them. Germline CDR1 and CDR2: SGHTA and FQGNSA. CDR3 protein: CASSRGQGGGSEQYF. The CDR3 coding sequence is TGTGCCAGCAGCCGCGGACAGGGAGGGGGTTCCGAGCAGTACTTC. Using reference TRBV7-2 and TRBJ2-7 for the parts outside the CDR3, the full variable domain is GAGVSQSPSNKVTEKGKDVELRCDPISGHTALYWYRQSLGQGLEFLIYFQGNSAPDKSGLPSDRFSAERTGGSVSTLTIQRTQQEDSAVYLCASSRGQGGGSEQYFGPGTRLTVT.

This clone was seen only a few times. Within the sample, other DNA sequences also encode this same CDR3. J is TRBJ2-5 and V is TRBV7-9; 7 bases align to TRBD1. The germline CDR1 and CDR2 sequences are SEHNR and FQNEAQ (reference sequence). The ends lost 6 bases at V and 5 bases at J; junction bases unmatched: 3. This CDR3 contains 12 residues. This chain's CDR3 is CASSPQGETQYF. The DNA for the CDR3 is TGTGCCAGCAGTCCACAGGGGGAGACCCAGTACTTC.

J is TRBJ1-1 and V is TRBV19; possibly TRBD1 for D (5 bases). Looked up from germline, CDR1 is LNHDA and CDR2 is SQIVND (reference sequence). This CDR3 has 14 amino acids. V lost 5 bases and J lost 1, with 11 bases in between. Written as DNA, the CDR3 is TGTGCCAGTAGTCCCTGGACACAGAACACTGAAGCTTTCTTT. Its translation is CASSPWTQNTEAFF.

J is TRBJ1-1 and V is TRBV30; unclear D gene. This CDR3 is 19 amino acids long. The V end lost 2 bases, the J end lost 2 bases, and 27 bases lay between the germline ends. The V gene's germline CDR1 is GTSNPN and CDR2 SVGIG (reference sequence). The CDR3: CAWSIPYDGRWSKNTEAFF. CDR3 nucleotide sequence: TGTGCCTGGAGTATTCCGTATGACGGGAGGTGGAGTAAAAACACTGAAGCTTTCTTT.

The rearrangement joins TRBV5-1 to TRBJ2-7; 12 nucleotides match TRBD1. This CDR3 is 15 amino acids long. The germline gives CDR1 SGHRS, CDR2 YFSETQ. The V gene end was trimmed by 4 bases and the J gene end by 2 bases; junction bases not matched to a gene: 4. The CDR3 DNA is TGCGCCAGCAGCCGGGGACAGGGGGCGACCTACGAGCAGTACTTC. This encodes CASSRGQGATYEQYF.

The chain combines TRBV15 with TRBJ2-3, with TRBD2 matching over 8 bases. The CDR3 is 16 amino acids. Per germline, CDR1 LNHNV and CDR2 YYDKDF (reference sequence). V lost 1 base and J lost 1; bases outside the gene matches: 4. CDR3 residues: CATSRVSGSGTDTQYF. The CDR3 bases are TGTGCCACCAGCAGAGTCAGCGGGAGTGGCACAGATACGCAGTATTTT.